The clone carrying this TCR beta chain showed up just once. The antigen is undetermined. The entry originates in a study of monozygotic twins with cystic fibrosis. J was trimmed by 14 bases and V by 7 bases; bases with no gene match: 17. This CDR3 is built from 14 residues. Looked up from germline, CDR1 is MDHEN and CDR2 is SYDVKM. The assay was immunoSEQ multiplex PCR, and TCRdb's table has in-frame clones only and misses some. The sample yields tens of thousands of clones, 96% seen once. Study-wide results and limits: No link emerged between shared CDR3 counts and age, concordance or severity. Monozygotic CF twins shared more identical nucleotide clonotypes than unrelated patients.

The V call is TRBV28, the J call TRBJ2-3; the match to TRBD1 covers 8 bases. What was sequenced was blood. This TCR was sampled from a girl under 10 years old with cystic fibrosis. The CDR3: CASIKRNGDRRSYF. The CDR3 region has the DNA TGTGCCAGCATCAAAAGGAACGGGGACAGGAGGTCGTATTTT. The variable domain in full, with the rest retrieved from reference TRBV28 and TRBJ2-3, is DVKVTQSSRYLVKRTGEKVFLECVQDMDHENMFWYRQDPGLGLRLIYFSYDVKMKEKGDIPEGYSVSREKKERFSLILESASTNQTSMYLCASIKRNGDRRSYFGPGTRLTVL.